This is a list of T cell receptor beta chains from one sample in a study of vaccination and CD4 T cells after COVID-19. TCRdb fed the PCR reads into MiXCR, producing one record per CDR3 protein. The sample shows 20,000 to 25,000 distinct CDR3 sequences, 30% to 45% of them seen only once. These receptors are not linked to any known antigen. The sequencing here drew on CD4+ T cells from blood, cultured in vitro, taken about 7 months after SARS-CoV-2 vaccination. These receptor sequences come from a human donor who had recovered from COVID-19. CDR3s include the opening cysteine and the closing phenylalanine or tryptophan. Fields, in order: clone size, D gene, J gene, V gene, CDR3 protein, CDR3 DNA. A D gene is named only where the DNA matches it firmly. Clone size is shown for a subset of rows, as once, few, many or a class of expanded clone.

clone_size: few; d_call: .; j_call: TRBJ2-1; v_call: TRBV24-1; cdr3_aa: CATSEGGFGSYNEQFF; cdr3_nt: TGTGCCACCAGTGAGGGGGGCTTCGGGTCCTACAATGAGCAGTTCTTC
clone_size: .; d_call: .; j_call: TRBJ2-5; v_call: TRBV24-1; cdr3_aa: CATSDLSQTQYF; cdr3_nt: TGTGCCACCAGTGATTTGAGCCAGACCCAGTACTTC
clone_size: .; d_call: .; j_call: TRBJ2-1; v_call: TRBV20-1; cdr3_aa: CSARDPGAGIGDEQFF; cdr3_nt: TGCAGTGCTAGAGATCCCGGGGCTGGGATTGGGGATGAGCAGTTCTTC
clone_size: few; d_call: .; j_call: TRBJ2-1; v_call: TRBV7-2; cdr3_aa: CASSTIWRRHNEQFF; cdr3_nt: TGTGCCAGCAGCACTATTTGGCGGAGACACAATGAGCAGTTCTTC
clone_size: .; d_call: TRBD2; j_call: TRBJ2-1; v_call: TRBV29-1; cdr3_aa: CSVGWTSRSYNEQFF; cdr3_nt: TGCAGCGTCGGATGGACTAGCCGCTCCTACAATGAGCAGTTCTTC
clone_size: .; d_call: .; j_call: TRBJ2-3; v_call: TRBV12-3/TRBV12-4; cdr3_aa: CASSRLPDTQYF; cdr3_nt: TGTGCCAGCAGTCGTTTGCCAGATACGCAGTATTTT
clone_size: few; d_call: .; j_call: TRBJ2-5; v_call: TRBV6-1; cdr3_aa: CASSVHGQTQETQYF; cdr3_nt: TGTGCCAGCAGTGTTCACGGACAGACCCAAGAGACCCAGTACTTC
clone_size: .; d_call: .; j_call: TRBJ2-2; v_call: TRBV20-1; cdr3_aa: CSAPAHGVGELFF; cdr3_nt: TGCAGTGCCCCCGCCCACGGGGTCGGGGAGCTGTTTTTT
clone_size: .; d_call: .; j_call: TRBJ2-1; v_call: TRBV6-1; cdr3_aa: CASKGGGRGPNEQFF; cdr3_nt: TGTGCCAGCAAAGGAGGGGGACGGGGCCCCAATGAGCAGTTCTTC
clone_size: .; d_call: .; j_call: TRBJ2-7; v_call: TRBV27; cdr3_aa: CASGPRLLYEQYF; cdr3_nt: TGTGCCAGCGGACCAAGGTTGCTCTACGAGCAGTACTTC
clone_size: few; d_call: TRBD1; j_call: TRBJ1-2; v_call: TRBV5-6; cdr3_aa: CASRPRDRAYGYTF; cdr3_nt: TGTGCCAGCAGGCCCCGGGACAGGGCCTATGGCTACACCTTC
clone_size: few; d_call: .; j_call: TRBJ1-1; v_call: TRBV7-2; cdr3_aa: CASSWGAHTEAFF; cdr3_nt: TGTGCCAGCAGCTGGGGGGCCCACACTGAAGCTTTCTTT
clone_size: .; d_call: TRBD1; j_call: TRBJ2-1; v_call: TRBV28; cdr3_aa: CASSSHGQGFNEQFF; cdr3_nt: TGTGCCAGCAGTTCGCACGGACAGGGGTTCAATGAGCAGTTCTTC
clone_size: medium-sized; d_call: .; j_call: TRBJ1-1; v_call: TRBV6-1; cdr3_aa: CATTGSRATEAFF; cdr3_nt: TGTGCCACTACCGGGAGCAGGGCCACTGAAGCTTTCTTT
clone_size: .; d_call: TRBD2; j_call: TRBJ2-1; v_call: TRBV10-3; cdr3_aa: CAIRSSGSNEQFF; cdr3_nt: TGTGCCATCAGGTCTAGCGGGAGCAATGAGCAGTTCTTC
clone_size: .; d_call: TRBD2; j_call: TRBJ2-7; v_call: TRBV29-1; cdr3_aa: CSVGTSGSLPYEQYF; cdr3_nt: TGCAGCGTTGGAACTAGCGGGAGTTTGCCCTACGAGCAGTACTTC
clone_size: .; d_call: TRBD2; j_call: TRBJ2-2; v_call: TRBV10-3; cdr3_aa: CAIASSGANTGELFF; cdr3_nt: TGTGCCATCGCCTCTAGCGGGGCGAACACCGGGGAGCTGTTTTTT
clone_size: few; d_call: TRBD1; j_call: TRBJ2-5; v_call: TRBV7-8; cdr3_aa: CASSQGGAETQYF; cdr3_nt: TGTGCCAGCAGCCAAGGGGGCGCGGAGACCCAGTACTTC
clone_size: few; d_call: .; j_call: TRBJ1-1; v_call: TRBV7-2; cdr3_aa: CASSFGGRNTEAFF; cdr3_nt: TGTGCCAGCAGCTTTGGGGGGCGGAACACTGAAGCTTTCTTT
clone_size: .; d_call: .; j_call: TRBJ2-7; v_call: TRBV7-2; cdr3_aa: CASTVDKWSYEQYF; cdr3_nt: TGTGCCAGCACCGTTGACAAGTGGAGCTACGAGCAGTACTTC
clone_size: few; d_call: .; j_call: TRBJ2-1; v_call: TRBV10-3; cdr3_aa: CAIRDGRNNEQFF; cdr3_nt: TGTGCCATCAGGGACGGACGGAACAATGAGCAGTTCTTC
clone_size: .; d_call: .; j_call: TRBJ2-7; v_call: TRBV5-1; cdr3_aa: CASSFAEGFNEQYF; cdr3_nt: TGCGCCAGCAGCTTCGCGGAAGGGTTTAACGAGCAGTACTTC
clone_size: .; d_call: .; j_call: TRBJ1-5; v_call: TRBV19; cdr3_aa: CASTWTDSNQPQHF; cdr3_nt: TGTGCCAGTACCTGGACAGATAGCAATCAGCCCCAGCATTTT
clone_size: .; d_call: .; j_call: TRBJ1-5; v_call: TRBV10-3; cdr3_aa: CAISVGRGGGQPQHF; cdr3_nt: TGTGCCATCAGTGTAGGGAGGGGGGGCGGGCAGCCCCAGCATTTT
clone_size: .; d_call: .; j_call: TRBJ1-5; v_call: TRBV19; cdr3_aa: CASSIRVYQPQHF; cdr3_nt: TGTGCCAGTAGTATCCGGGTTTATCAGCCCCAGCATTTT
clone_size: .; d_call: .; j_call: TRBJ1-2; v_call: TRBV28; cdr3_aa: CASSLKAGLVYGYTF; cdr3_nt: TGTGCCAGCAGTTTGAAGGCAGGGTTGGTCTATGGCTACACCTTC
clone_size: .; d_call: TRBD1; j_call: TRBJ1-1; v_call: TRBV19; cdr3_aa: CASRIQGRVAEAFF; cdr3_nt: TGTGCCAGTAGGATACAGGGGAGGGTGGCTGAAGCTTTCTTT
clone_size: few; d_call: .; j_call: TRBJ2-7; v_call: TRBV20-1; cdr3_aa: CSARDGSGSYEQYF; cdr3_nt: TGCAGTGCTAGAGATGGGAGCGGTTCCTACGAGCAGTACTTC
clone_size: .; d_call: TRBD1; j_call: TRBJ1-1; v_call: TRBV7-9; cdr3_aa: CASSLGEGQGSNTEAFF; cdr3_nt: TGTGCCAGCAGCTTAGGGGAAGGACAGGGGTCGAACACTGAAGCTTTCTTT
clone_size: few; d_call: TRBD2; j_call: TRBJ2-7; v_call: TRBV7-3; cdr3_aa: CASSLNAGGGGEQYF; cdr3_nt: TGTGCCAGCAGCTTAAACGCGGGAGGGGGAGGCGAGCAGTACTTC
clone_size: few; d_call: TRBD2; j_call: TRBJ2-1; v_call: TRBV7-3; cdr3_aa: CASSSSTSGSHNEQFF; cdr3_nt: TGTGCCAGCAGCTCATCGACTAGCGGGAGCCACAATGAGCAGTTCTTC
clone_size: few; d_call: TRBD1; j_call: TRBJ1-2; v_call: TRBV27; cdr3_aa: CASSLRTGDGYTF; cdr3_nt: TGTGCCAGCAGTTTACGGACAGGGGACGGCTACACCTTC
clone_size: .; d_call: TRBD1; j_call: TRBJ2-2; v_call: TRBV20-1; cdr3_aa: CSARASADRGSGELFF; cdr3_nt: TGCAGTGCTAGAGCCTCCGCAGACAGGGGAAGCGGGGAGCTGTTTTTT
clone_size: .; d_call: .; j_call: TRBJ2-3; v_call: TRBV5-4; cdr3_aa: CASSLALGHTDTQYF; cdr3_nt: TGTGCCAGCAGCTTGGCGCTGGGGCACACAGATACGCAGTATTTT
clone_size: .; d_call: .; j_call: TRBJ1-5; v_call: TRBV6-1; cdr3_aa: CASSISGISNQPQHF; cdr3_nt: TGTGCCAGCAGTATCAGTGGGATCAGCAATCAGCCCCAGCATTTT
clone_size: .; d_call: .; j_call: TRBJ2-2; v_call: TRBV7-2; cdr3_aa: CASSLITNTGELFF; cdr3_nt: TGTGCCAGCAGCTTAATAACGAACACCGGGGAGCTGTTTTTT
clone_size: few; d_call: .; j_call: TRBJ1-5; v_call: TRBV6-1; cdr3_aa: CASSQGSYSNQPQHF; cdr3_nt: TGTGCCAGCAGCCAAGGGAGTTATAGCAATCAGCCCCAGCATTTT
clone_size: .; d_call: TRBD2; j_call: TRBJ2-7; v_call: TRBV2; cdr3_aa: CASSSLGTSGQYF; cdr3_nt: TGTGCCAGCAGTTCGCTTGGGACTAGCGGGCAGTACTTC
clone_size: few; d_call: TRBD2; j_call: TRBJ2-5; v_call: TRBV7-2; cdr3_aa: CASSSAGLAGPKTQYF; cdr3_nt: TGTGCCAGCAGCTCTGCGGGACTAGCGGGCCCGAAGACCCAGTACTTC
clone_size: .; d_call: .; j_call: TRBJ2-5; v_call: TRBV20-1; cdr3_aa: CSARVGETQYF; cdr3_nt: TGCAGTGCTAGGGTGGGGGAGACCCAGTACTTC
clone_size: .; d_call: .; j_call: TRBJ2-1; v_call: TRBV20-1; cdr3_aa: CSARDLAGSYNEQFF; cdr3_nt: TGCAGTGCTAGAGATCTGGCGGGCTCCTACAATGAGCAGTTCTTC
clone_size: few; d_call: TRBD2; j_call: TRBJ2-1; v_call: TRBV2; cdr3_aa: CASSPRAGGYNEQFF; cdr3_nt: TGTGCCAGCAGCCCCAGGGCGGGAGGCTACAATGAGCAGTTCTTC
clone_size: .; d_call: TRBD2; j_call: TRBJ2-1; v_call: TRBV20-1; cdr3_aa: CSARWLASGTYNEQFF; cdr3_nt: TGCAGTGCTAGATGGTTAGCTAGCGGGACGTACAATGAGCAGTTCTTC
clone_size: few; d_call: TRBD1; j_call: TRBJ2-7; v_call: TRBV19; cdr3_aa: CASSTGVQGFYEQYF; cdr3_nt: TGTGCCAGTAGTACTGGGGTACAGGGGTTCTACGAGCAGTACTTC
clone_size: .; d_call: .; j_call: TRBJ1-5; v_call: TRBV7-9; cdr3_aa: CASSPLGVGGSNQPQHF; cdr3_nt: TGTGCCAGCAGCCCCCTCGGGGTAGGGGGGTCCAATCAGCCCCAGCATTTT
clone_size: few; d_call: .; j_call: TRBJ2-1; v_call: TRBV20-1; cdr3_aa: CSAPGPTGIEQFF; cdr3_nt: TGCAGTGCTCCAGGCCCCACAGGGATTGAGCAGTTCTTC
clone_size: .; d_call: TRBD2; j_call: TRBJ2-1; v_call: TRBV20-1; cdr3_aa: CSIKRELSFNEQFF; cdr3_nt: TGCAGTATTAAGCGGGAGCTTTCATTCAATGAGCAGTTCTTC
clone_size: .; d_call: TRBD2; j_call: TRBJ2-7; v_call: TRBV28; cdr3_aa: CASKKAPASGRKGYEQYF; cdr3_nt: TGTGCCAGCAAAAAAGCCCCCGCTAGCGGGAGAAAGGGCTACGAGCAGTACTTC
clone_size: .; d_call: .; j_call: TRBJ2-5; v_call: TRBV11-1; cdr3_aa: CASSPTGETQYF; cdr3_nt: TGTGCCAGCAGCCCCACGGGTGAGACCCAGTACTTC